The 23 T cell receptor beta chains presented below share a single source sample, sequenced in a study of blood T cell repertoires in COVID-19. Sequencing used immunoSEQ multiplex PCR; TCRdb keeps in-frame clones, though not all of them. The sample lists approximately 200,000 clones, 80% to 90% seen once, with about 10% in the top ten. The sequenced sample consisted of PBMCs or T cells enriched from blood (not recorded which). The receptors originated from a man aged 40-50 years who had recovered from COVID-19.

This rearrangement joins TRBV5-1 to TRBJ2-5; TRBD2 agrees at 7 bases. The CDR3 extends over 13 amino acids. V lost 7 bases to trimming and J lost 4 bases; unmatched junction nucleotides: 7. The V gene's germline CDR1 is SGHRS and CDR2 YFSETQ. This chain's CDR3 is CASPRTRLETQYF. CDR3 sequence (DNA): TGCGCCAGCCCCCGGACTAGACTAGAGACCCAGTACTTC.

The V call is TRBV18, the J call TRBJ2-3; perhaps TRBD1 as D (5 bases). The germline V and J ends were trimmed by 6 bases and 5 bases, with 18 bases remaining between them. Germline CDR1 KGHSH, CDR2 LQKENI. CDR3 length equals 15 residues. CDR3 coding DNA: TGTGCCAGCTCCTCCCAGGAGCAGGGCAGAGATACGCAGTATTTT. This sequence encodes CASSSQEQGRDTQYF.

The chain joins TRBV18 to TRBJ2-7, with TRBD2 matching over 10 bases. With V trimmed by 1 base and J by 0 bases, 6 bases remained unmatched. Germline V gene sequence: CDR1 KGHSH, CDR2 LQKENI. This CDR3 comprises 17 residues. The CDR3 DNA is TGTGCCAGCTCACCACTCAGCGGGAGGGTCAGCTCCTACGAGCAGTACGTC. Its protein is CASSPLSGRVSSYEQYV.

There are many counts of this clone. The CDR3 here is CASTSGRAEQYV. The CDR3 DNA follows: TGTGCCAGCACTAGCGGGAGGGCAGAGCAGTACGTC. The rearrangement uses TRBV6-5 and TRBJ2-7, with TRBD2 matching over 12 bases. V lost 7 bases, J lost 7 bases, and 2 bases stayed unmatched. The CDR3 consists of 12 residues. Germline assignment: CDR1 MNHEY and CDR2 SVGAGI.

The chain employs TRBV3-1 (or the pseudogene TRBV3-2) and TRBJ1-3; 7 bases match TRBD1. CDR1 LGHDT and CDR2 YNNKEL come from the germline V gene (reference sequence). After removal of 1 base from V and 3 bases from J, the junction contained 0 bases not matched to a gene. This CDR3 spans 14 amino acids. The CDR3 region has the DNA TGTGCCAGCAGCCAAGGGGACAGTGGAAACACCATATATTTT. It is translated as CASSQGDSGNTIYF.

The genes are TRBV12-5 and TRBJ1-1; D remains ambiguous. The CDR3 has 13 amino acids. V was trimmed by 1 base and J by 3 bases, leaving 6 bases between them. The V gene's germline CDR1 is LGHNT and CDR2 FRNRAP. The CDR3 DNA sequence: TGTGCTAGTGGTTTGGGAGCGGACACTGAAGCTTTCTTT. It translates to CASGLGADTEAFF.

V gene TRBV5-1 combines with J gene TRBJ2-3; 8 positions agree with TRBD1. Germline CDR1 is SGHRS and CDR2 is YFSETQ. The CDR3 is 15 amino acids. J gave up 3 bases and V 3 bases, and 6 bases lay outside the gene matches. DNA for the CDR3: TGCGCCAGCAGCTACGGACAGGGCTGGACAGATACGCAGTATTTT. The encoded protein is CASSYGQGWTDTQYF.

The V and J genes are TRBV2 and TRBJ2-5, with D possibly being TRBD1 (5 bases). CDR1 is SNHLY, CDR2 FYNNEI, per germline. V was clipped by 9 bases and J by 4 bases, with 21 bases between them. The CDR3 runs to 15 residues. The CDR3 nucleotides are TGTGCCAGTCAACCAACTTTAGGGGAAGGAGAGACCCAGTACTTC. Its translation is CASQPTLGEGETQYF.

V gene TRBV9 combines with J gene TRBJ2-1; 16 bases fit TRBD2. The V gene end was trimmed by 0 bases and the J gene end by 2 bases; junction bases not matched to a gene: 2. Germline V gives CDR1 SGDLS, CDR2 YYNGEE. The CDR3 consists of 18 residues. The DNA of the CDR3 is TGTGCCAGCAGCGTAGTGGGACTAGCGGGAGGGACCTACAATGAGCAGTTCTTC. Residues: CASSVVGLAGGTYNEQFF.

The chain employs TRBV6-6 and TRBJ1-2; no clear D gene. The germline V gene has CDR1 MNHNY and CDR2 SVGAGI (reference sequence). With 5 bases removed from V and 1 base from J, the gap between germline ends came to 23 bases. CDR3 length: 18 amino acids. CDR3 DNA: TGTGCCAGCAGTCTATGGCCCCCGCAGGCCAGGATTAACTATGGCTACACCTTC. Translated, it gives CASSLWPPQARINYGYTF.

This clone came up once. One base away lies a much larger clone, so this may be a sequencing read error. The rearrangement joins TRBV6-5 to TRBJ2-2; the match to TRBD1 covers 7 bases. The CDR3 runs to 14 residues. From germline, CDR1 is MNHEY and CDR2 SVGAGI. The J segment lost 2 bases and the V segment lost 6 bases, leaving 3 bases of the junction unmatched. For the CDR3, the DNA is TGTGCCAGCAGCCGGACAGGAAACACCGGGGAGCTGTTTTTT. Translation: CASSRTGNTGELFF.

The CDR3: CASSPLADYSNQPQHF. The CDR3 DNA is TGTGCCAGCAGCCCGCTGGCGGATTATAGCAATCAGCCCCAGCATTTT. This rearrangement joins TRBV27 to TRBJ1-5; D remains unclear. The CDR3 has 16 residues. Germline V CDR1 and CDR2: MNHEY, SMNVEV (reference sequence). Trimming cost V 6 bases and J 0 bases, with 15 bases left between them.

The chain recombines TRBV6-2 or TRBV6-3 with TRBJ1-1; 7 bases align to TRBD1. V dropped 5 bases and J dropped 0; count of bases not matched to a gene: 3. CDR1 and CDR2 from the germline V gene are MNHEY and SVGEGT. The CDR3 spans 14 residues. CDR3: CASSRQGVNTEAFF. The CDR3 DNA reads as TGTGCCAGCAGTAGACAGGGAGTGAACACTGAAGCTTTCTTT.

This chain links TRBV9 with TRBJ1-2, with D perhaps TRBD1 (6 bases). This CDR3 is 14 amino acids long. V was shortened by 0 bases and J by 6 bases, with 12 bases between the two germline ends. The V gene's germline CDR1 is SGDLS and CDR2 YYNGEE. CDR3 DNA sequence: TGTGCCAGCAGCGTAGCCCGGGACAATCATGGCTACACCTTC. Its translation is CASSVARDNHGYTF.

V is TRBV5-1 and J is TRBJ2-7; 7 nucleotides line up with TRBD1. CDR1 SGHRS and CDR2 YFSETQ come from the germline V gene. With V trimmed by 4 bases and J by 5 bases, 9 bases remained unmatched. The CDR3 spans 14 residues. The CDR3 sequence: CASSPGTALDEQYF. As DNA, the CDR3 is TGCGCCAGCAGCCCAGGGACAGCTTTAGACGAGCAGTACTTC.

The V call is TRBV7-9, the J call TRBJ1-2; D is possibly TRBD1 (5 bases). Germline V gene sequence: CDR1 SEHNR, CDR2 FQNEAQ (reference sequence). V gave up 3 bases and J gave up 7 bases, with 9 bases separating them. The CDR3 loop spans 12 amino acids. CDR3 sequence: CASSFGGSGYTF. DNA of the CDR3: TGTGCCAGCAGCTTCGGGGGAAGTGGCTACACCTTC.

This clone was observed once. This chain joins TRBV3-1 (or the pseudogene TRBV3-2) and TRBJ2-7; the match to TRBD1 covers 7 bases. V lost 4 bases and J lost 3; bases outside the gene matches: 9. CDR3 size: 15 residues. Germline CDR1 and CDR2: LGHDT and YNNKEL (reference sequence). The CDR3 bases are TGTGCCAGCAGCCCTAAGACAGGGAGCGTCTACGAGCAGTACTTC. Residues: CASSPKTGSVYEQYF.

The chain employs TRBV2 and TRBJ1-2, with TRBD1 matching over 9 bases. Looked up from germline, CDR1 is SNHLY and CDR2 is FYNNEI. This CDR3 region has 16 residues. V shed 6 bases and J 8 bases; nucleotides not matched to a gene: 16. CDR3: CASRANPGQGARGYTF. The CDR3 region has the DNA TGTGCCAGCAGAGCAAATCCGGGACAGGGCGCAAGAGGCTACACCTTC.

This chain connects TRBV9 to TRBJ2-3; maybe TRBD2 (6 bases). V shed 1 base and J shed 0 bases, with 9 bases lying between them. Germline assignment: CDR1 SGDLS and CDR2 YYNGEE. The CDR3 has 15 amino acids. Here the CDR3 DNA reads TGTGCCAGCAGCGTAAGTAGCGGCAGCACAGATACGCAGTATTTT. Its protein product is CASSVSSGSTDTQYF.

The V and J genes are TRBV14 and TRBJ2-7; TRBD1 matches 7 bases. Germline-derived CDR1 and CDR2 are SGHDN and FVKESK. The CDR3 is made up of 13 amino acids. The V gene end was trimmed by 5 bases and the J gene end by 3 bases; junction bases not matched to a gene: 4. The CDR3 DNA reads TGTGCCAGCAGCAAGTGGGACAGCTACGAGCAGTACGTC. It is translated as CASSKWDSYEQYV.

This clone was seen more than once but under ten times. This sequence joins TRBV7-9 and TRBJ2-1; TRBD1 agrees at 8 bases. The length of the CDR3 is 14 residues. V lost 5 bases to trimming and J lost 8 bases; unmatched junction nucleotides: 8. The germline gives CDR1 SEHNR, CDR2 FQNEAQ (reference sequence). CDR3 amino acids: CASSTDRVGDEQFF. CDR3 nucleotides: TGTGCCAGCAGCACGGACAGGGTCGGCGATGAGCAGTTCTTC. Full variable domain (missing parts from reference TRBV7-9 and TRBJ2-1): DTGVSQNPRHKITKRGQNVTFRCDPISEHNRLYWYRQTLGQGPEFLTYFQNEAQLEKSRLLSDRFSAERPKGSFSTLEIQRTEQGDSAMYLCASSTDRVGDEQFFGPGTRLTVL.

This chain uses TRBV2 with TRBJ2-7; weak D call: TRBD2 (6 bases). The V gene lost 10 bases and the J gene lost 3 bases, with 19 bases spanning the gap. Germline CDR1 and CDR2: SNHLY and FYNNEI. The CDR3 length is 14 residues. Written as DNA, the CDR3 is TGTGCCATCCAAATCGCGGGACGGAGCTACGAGCAGTACGTC. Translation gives CAIQIAGRSYEQYV.

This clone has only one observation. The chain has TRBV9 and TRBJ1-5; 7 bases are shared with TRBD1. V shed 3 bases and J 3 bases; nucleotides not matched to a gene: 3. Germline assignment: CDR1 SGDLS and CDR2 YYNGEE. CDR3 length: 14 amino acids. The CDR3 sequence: CASSAGQPNQPQHF. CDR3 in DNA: TGTGCCAGCAGCGCGGGACAGCCCAATCAGCCCCAGCATTTT.